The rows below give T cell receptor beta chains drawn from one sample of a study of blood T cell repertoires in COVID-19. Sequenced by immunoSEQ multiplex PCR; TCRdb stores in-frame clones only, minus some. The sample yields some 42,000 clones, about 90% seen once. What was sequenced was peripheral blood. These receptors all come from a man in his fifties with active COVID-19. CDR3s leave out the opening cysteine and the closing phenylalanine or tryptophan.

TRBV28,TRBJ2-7,ASSLGQGLLNEQY
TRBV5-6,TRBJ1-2,ASSSTGGARGYT
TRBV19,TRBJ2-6,ASSLRRDTSGANVLT
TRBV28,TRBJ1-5,ASSFGPGAYSNQPQH
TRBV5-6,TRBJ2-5,ASSKGTSGIVETQY
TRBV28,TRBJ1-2,ASGLIYGYT
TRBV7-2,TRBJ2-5,ASSLGFASGVLQETQY
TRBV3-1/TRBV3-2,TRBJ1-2,ASSQATGPRYGYT
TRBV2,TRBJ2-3,ASRADLGTQY
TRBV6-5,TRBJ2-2,ASTEEGRGELF
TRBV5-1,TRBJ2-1,ASSGRRESGNNEQF
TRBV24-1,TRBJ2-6,ATSEPGQFSGANVLT
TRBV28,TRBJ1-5,ASSVAPGDQPQH
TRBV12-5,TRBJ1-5,ASGLDGFNQPQH
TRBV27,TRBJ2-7,ASNITTHGLAGYEQY
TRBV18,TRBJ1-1,ASSPDRVETEAF
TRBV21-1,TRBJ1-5,ASSFPGRGTNQPQH
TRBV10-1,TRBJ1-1,ASSAYRANTEAF
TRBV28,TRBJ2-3,ASSLRPGRDTDTQY
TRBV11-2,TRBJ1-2,AGLRGYT
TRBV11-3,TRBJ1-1,ASSLGGRAEAF
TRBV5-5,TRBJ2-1,ASSLAESPEQF
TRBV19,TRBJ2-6,ASSRTGAGANVLT
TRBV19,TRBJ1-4,ASSHGEKLF
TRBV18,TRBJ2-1,ASSLFRDNEQF
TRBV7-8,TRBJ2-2,ASSLPGTSGSSNTGELF
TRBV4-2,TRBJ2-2,ASSQEFRGKVGELF
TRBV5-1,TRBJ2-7,ASSYGARTGETYEQY
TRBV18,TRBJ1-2,ASSQGPEGYGYT
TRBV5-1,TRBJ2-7,ASSKPGQGSYEQY
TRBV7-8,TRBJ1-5,ASSLDRVGQPQH